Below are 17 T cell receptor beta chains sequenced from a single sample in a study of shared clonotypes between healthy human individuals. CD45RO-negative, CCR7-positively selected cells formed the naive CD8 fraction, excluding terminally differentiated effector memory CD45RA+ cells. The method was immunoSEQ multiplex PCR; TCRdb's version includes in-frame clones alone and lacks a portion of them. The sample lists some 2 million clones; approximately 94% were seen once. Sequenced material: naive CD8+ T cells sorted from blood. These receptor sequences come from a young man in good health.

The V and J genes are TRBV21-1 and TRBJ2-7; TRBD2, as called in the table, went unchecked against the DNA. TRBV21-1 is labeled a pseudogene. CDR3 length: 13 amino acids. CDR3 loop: CASSGRGSDEQYF. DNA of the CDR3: TGTGCCAGCAGCGGACGGGGTTCCGACGAGCAGTACTTC.

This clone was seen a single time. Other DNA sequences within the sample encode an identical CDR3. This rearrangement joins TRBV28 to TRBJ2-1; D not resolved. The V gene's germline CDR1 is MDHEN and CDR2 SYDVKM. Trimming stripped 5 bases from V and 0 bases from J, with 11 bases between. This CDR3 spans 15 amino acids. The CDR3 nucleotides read TGTGCCAGCAGTCCGACACCGAGCTCCTACAATGAGCAGTTCTTC. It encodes CASSPTPSSYNEQFF.

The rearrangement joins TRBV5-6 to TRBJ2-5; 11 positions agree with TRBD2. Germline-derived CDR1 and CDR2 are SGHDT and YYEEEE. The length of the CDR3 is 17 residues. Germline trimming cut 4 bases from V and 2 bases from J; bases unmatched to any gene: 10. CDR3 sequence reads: CASSLKSGLAEQETQYF. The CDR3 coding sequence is TGTGCCAGCAGCCTGAAGTCGGGACTAGCGGAGCAAGAGACCCAGTACTTC. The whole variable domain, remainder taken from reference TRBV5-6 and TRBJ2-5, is DAGVTQSPTHLIKTRGQQVTLRCSPKSGHDTVSWYQQALGQGPQFIFQYYEEEERQRGNFPDRFSGHQFPNYSSELNVNALLLGDSALYLCASSLKSGLAEQETQYFGPGTRLLVL.

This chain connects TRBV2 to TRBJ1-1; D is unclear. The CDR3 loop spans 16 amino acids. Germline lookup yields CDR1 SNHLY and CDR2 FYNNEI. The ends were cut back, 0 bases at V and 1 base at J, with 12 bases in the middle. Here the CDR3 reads CASSEAGEAKNTEAFF. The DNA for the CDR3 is TGTGCCAGCAGTGAAGCGGGCGAGGCAAAGAACACTGAAGCTTTCTTT.

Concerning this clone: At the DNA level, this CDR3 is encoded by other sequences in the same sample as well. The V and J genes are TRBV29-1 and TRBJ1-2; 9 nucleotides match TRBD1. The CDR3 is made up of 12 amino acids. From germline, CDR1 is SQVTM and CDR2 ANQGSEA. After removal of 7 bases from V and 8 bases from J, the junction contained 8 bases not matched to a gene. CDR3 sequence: CSASGQGDGYTF. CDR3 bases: TGCAGCGCCTCGGGACAGGGTGACGGCTACACCTTC. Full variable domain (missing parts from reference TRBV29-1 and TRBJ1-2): SAVISQKPSRDICQRGTSLTIQCQVDSQVTMMFWYRQQPGQSLTLIATANQGSEATYESGFVIDKFPISRPNLTFSTLTVSNMSPEDSSIYLCSASGQGDGYTFGSGTRLTVV.

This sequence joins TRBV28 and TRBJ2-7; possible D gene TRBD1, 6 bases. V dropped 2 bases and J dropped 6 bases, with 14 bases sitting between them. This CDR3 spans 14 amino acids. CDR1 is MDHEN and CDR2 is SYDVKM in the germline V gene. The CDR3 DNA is TGTGCCAGCAGTTTAGCAGGGGCTGGTGGCGAGCAGTACTTC. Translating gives CASSLAGAGGEQYF.

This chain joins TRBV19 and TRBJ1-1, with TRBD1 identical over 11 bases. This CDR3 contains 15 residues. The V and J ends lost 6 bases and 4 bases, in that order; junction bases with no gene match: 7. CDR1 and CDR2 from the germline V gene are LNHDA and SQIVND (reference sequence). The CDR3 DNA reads TGTGCCAGTAGGACCTCCGGGACAGGGGGCACTGAAGCTTTCTTT. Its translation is CASRTSGTGGTEAFF.

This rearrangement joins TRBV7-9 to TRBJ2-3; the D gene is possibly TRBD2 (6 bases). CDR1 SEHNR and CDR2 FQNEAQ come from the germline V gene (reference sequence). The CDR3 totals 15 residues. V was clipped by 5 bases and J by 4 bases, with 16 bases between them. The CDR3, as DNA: TGTGCCAGCAGCCATCTGGGGGGTGAGGCAGATACGCAGTATTTT. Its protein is CASSHLGGEADTQYF.

CDR3 bases: TGTGCCAGCAGCGGTATTGCCTACGAGCAGTACTTC. Translation: CASSGIAYEQYF. This chain joins TRBV6-5 and TRBJ2-7; D is undetermined. The germline V gene encodes CDR1 MNHEY and CDR2 SVGAGI. The CDR3 covers 12 residues. V lost 6 bases and J 2 bases, leaving 8 bases between the germline ends.

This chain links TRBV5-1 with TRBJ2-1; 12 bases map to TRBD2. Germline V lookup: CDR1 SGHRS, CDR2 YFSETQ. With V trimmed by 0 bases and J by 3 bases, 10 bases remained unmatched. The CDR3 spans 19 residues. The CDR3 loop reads CASSLANLAGGPDYNEQFF. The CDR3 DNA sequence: TGCGCCAGCAGCTTGGCCAACCTAGCGGGAGGGCCGGACTACAATGAGCAGTTCTTC.

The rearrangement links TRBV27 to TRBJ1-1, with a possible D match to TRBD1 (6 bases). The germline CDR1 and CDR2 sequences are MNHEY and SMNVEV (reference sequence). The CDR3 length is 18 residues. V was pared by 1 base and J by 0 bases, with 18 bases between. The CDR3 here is CASSLWAGGEGLNTEAFF. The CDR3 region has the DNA TGTGCCAGCAGTTTATGGGCCGGGGGCGAAGGCCTGAACACTGAAGCTTTCTTT.

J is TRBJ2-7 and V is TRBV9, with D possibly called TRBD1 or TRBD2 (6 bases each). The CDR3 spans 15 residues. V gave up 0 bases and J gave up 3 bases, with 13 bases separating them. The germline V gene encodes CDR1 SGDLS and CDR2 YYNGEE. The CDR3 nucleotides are TGTGCCAGCAGCGTAGCCGGGGGCGTGAACTACGAGCAGTACTTC. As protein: CASSVAGGVNYEQYF.

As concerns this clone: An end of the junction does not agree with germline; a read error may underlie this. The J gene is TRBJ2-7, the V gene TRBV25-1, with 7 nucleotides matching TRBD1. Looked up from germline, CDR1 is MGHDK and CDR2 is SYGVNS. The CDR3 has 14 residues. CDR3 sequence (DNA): TGTGCCAGCAGTGAAGGGGCAGGGGGAACTGTCGCAAACTTC. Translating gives CASSEGAGGTVANF.

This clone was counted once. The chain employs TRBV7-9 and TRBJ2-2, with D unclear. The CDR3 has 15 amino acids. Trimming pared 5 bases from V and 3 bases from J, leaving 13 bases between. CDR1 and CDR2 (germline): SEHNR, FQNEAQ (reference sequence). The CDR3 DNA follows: TGTGCCAGCAGCCATGGGTTCCTCTACACCGGGGAGCTGTTTTTT. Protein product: CASSHGFLYTGELFF. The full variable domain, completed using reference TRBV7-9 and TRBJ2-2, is DTGVSQNPRHKITKRGQNVTFRCDPISEHNRLYWYRQTLGQGPEFLTYFQNEAQLEKSRLLSDRFSAERPKGSFSTLEIQRTEQGDSAMYLCASSHGFLYTGELFFGEGSRLTVL.

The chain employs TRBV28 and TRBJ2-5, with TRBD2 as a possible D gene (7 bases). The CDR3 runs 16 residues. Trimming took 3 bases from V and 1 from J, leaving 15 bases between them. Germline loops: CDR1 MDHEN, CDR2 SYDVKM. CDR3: CASSFRGAGAQETQYF. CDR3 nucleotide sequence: TGTGCCAGCAGTTTCCGCGGGGCGGGGGCCCAAGAGACCCAGTACTTC.

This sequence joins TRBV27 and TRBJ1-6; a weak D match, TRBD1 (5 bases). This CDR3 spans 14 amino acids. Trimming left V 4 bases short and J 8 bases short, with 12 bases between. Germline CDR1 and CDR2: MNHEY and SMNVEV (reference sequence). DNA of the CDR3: TGTGCCAGCAGTTGGGCCGGGGACGATTCACCCCTCCACTTT. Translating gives CASSWAGDDSPLHF.

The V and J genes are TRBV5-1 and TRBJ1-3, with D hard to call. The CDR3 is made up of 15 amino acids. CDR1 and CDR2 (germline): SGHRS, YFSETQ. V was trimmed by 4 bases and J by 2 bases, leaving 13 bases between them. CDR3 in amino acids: CASSTNTGTGNTIYF. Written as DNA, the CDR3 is TGCGCCAGCAGCACAAACACGGGCACTGGAAACACCATATATTTT.